Below, 24 T cell receptor beta chains from the same sample are listed, as sequenced in a study of T cell repertoires in cytomegalovirus infection. No antigen has been assigned to these receptors. Each CDR3 protein is one row after TCRdb ran MiXCR on the reads. This table has approximately 990,000 distinct CDR3 sequences, roughly 30% appearing once. Sequenced material: cultured CD8+ T cells from PBMCs, taken from culture after CMV antigen stimulation. These receptors originate from a human donor in good health (CMV status not recorded). Some clones in this sample may be carry-over from other donors' samples.

This clonotype was recorded a few times. The J gene is TRBJ2-2, the V gene TRBV19, with 8 bases identical to TRBD1. Unmatched junction bases numbered 7, after V lost 9 bases and J lost 4 bases. Germline V gene sequence: CDR1 LNHDA, CDR2 SQIVND (reference sequence). CDR3 length equals 14 residues. The CDR3: CASQGALSTGELFF. The CDR3 DNA sequence: TGTGCCAGCCAGGGGGCCTTGAGCACCGGGGAGCTGTTTTTT.

The rearrangement links TRBV4-3 to TRBJ2-1; TRBD2 agrees at 13 bases. The CDR3 length is 19 residues. V shed 4 bases and J 0 bases; nucleotides not matched to a gene: 9. Germline CDR1 and CDR2: LGHNA and YSLEER. The CDR3 is CASSPGPGLAGASYNEQFF. DNA of the CDR3: TGCGCCAGCAGCCCCGGGCCAGGACTAGCGGGGGCCTCCTACAATGAGCAGTTCTTC.

This clonotype showed up many times. The gene calls are TRBV27 and TRBJ1-2, with 8 bases aligning to TRBD1. J was trimmed by 6 bases and V by 1 base; bases with no gene match: 7. There are 15 residues in the CDR3. Germline lookup yields CDR1 MNHEY and CDR2 SMNVEV (reference sequence). DNA for the CDR3: TGTGCCAGCAGTTTATATGCCAGGGGGCCGAATGGCTACACCTTC. The encoded protein is CASSLYARGPNGYTF.

The chain couples TRBV9 to TRBJ2-1; perhaps TRBD2 as D (7 bases). This CDR3 region has 14 residues. CDR1 and CDR2 from the germline V gene are SGDLS and YYNGEE. V lost 6 bases, J lost 3 bases, and 13 bases lay in between. CDR3 sequence: CASTEGGIYNEQFF. The CDR3 DNA follows: TGTGCCAGCACCGAGGGGGGGATCTACAATGAGCAGTTCTTC.

V usage is TRBV7-2 and J usage is TRBJ2-6; maybe TRBD1 (6 bases). The germline V gene encodes CDR1 SGHTA and CDR2 FQGNSA. The V and J ends lost 6 bases and 0 bases respectively, with 15 bases between them. The CDR3 length is 17 residues. The CDR3 nucleotides are TGTGCCAGCAGATCGGGACACGGTGCCTCTGGGGCCAACGTCCTGACTTTC. Protein: CASRSGHGASGANVLTF.

V usage is TRBV10-3 and J usage is TRBJ1-5, with TRBD1 as a possible D gene (5 bases). The V and J ends lost 0 bases and 7 bases respectively, with 13 bases between them. The CDR3 consists of 15 residues. Germline loops: CDR1 ENHRY, CDR2 SYGVKD. CDR3: CAISESGTRYQPQHF. The CDR3 DNA is TGTGCCATCAGTGAGTCTGGGACTAGGTACCAGCCCCAGCATTTT.

The chain has TRBV4-1 and TRBJ2-5; the match to TRBD2 covers 11 bases. Trimming at V came to 1 base and at J to 0 bases, leaving 1 base not matched to a gene. This CDR3 has 16 amino acids. The V gene's germline CDR1 is MGHRA and CDR2 YSYEKL. CDR3 residues: CASSQGTSGYQETQYF. The DNA of the CDR3 is TGCGCCAGCAGCCAAGGGACTAGCGGGTACCAAGAGACCCAGTACTTC.

This clonotype was detected a few times. The chain has TRBV27 and TRBJ2-1, with D tentatively TRBD2 (5 bases). The CDR3 is 17 amino acids. Trimming took off 5 bases at V and 2 bases at J, with 19 bases between the two ends. Germline CDR1 and CDR2: MNHEY and SMNVEV (reference sequence). For the CDR3, the DNA is TGTGCCAGCAGTACCTACCCCCCGGGGAGCCCCTACAATGAGCAGTTCTTC. Translation: CASSTYPPGSPYNEQFF.

This chain connects TRBV7-6 to TRBJ2-5; D remains ambiguous. The CDR3 is 14 amino acids. Trimming removed 1 base at V and 2 bases at J, with 8 bases between. Germline lookup yields CDR1 SGHVS and CDR2 FNYEAQ. CDR3 sequence (DNA): TGTGCCAGCAGCTTAGTAGACCTACAAGAGACCCAGTACTTC. Its protein product is CASSLVDLQETQYF.

This clonotype occurred a few times. V usage is TRBV27 and J usage is TRBJ1-3, with 7 bases identical to TRBD1. Germline V CDR1 and CDR2: MNHEY, SMNVEV (reference sequence). J lost 5 bases, V lost 1 base, and 5 bases had no gene match. The CDR3 has 15 amino acids. This chain's CDR3 is CASSLFWGQRNTIYF. In DNA form, the CDR3 reads TGTGCCAGCAGTTTATTTTGGGGACAGAGAAACACCATATATTTT.

The chain links TRBV20-1 to TRBJ2-5; possibly TRBD1 for D (6 bases). V was trimmed by 1 base and J by 2 bases, leaving 11 bases between them. Germline CDR1 is DFQATT and CDR2 is SNEGSKA (reference sequence). The CDR3 sequence is 14 residues long. The CDR3 spells CSARGQAQQETQYF. The CDR3 bases are TGCAGTGCTAGAGGACAGGCCCAACAAGAGACCCAGTACTTC.

The rearrangement uses TRBV14 and TRBJ1-1; 7 nucleotides match TRBD1. CDR1 is SGHDN, CDR2 FVKESK, per germline. Trimming cost V 3 bases and J 2 bases; bases outside gene matches: 15. This CDR3 is 18 amino acids long. The CDR3 bases are TGTGCCAGCAGCCAGCCACAGGGGCGAGGTTATAGAAACACTGAAGCTTTCTTT. As protein: CASSQPQGRGYRNTEAFF. Full variable domain (missing parts from reference TRBV14 and TRBJ1-1): EAGVTQFPSHSVIEKGQTVTLRCDPISGHDNLYWYRRVMGKEIKFLLHFVKESKQDESGMPNNRFLAERTGGTYSTLKVQPAELEDSGVYFCASSQPQGRGYRNTEAFFGQGTRLTVV.

This clonotype came up a few times. The chain links TRBV11-2 to TRBJ2-3, with TRBD2 identical over 11 bases. The CDR3 runs to 16 residues. The junction had 10 bases not matched to a gene; V was cut back by 6 bases and J by 5 bases. Germline CDR1 reads SGHAT; CDR2 reads FQNNGV. CDR3: CASSSVSGGAKDTQYF. The DNA of the CDR3 is TGTGCCAGCAGTTCTGTTAGCGGGGGGGCAAAAGATACGCAGTATTTT.

The chain recombines TRBV14 with TRBJ1-3; 9 bases are shared with TRBD1. V trimming: 2 bases; J trimming: 2 bases; junction bases outside the gene matches: 7. In germline, CDR1 is SGHDN, CDR2 FVKESK. The CDR3 extends over 17 amino acids. The CDR3 region is CASSQYRGRTPGNTIYF. The DNA of the CDR3 is TGTGCCAGCAGCCAATACAGGGGGCGAACCCCTGGAAACACCATATATTTT.

The chain employs TRBV27 and TRBJ1-5, with 7 nucleotides matching TRBD1. Germline values: CDR1 MNHEY, CDR2 SMNVEV (reference sequence). There are 15 residues in the CDR3. Trimming at V came to 1 base and at J to 3 bases, leaving 3 bases not matched to a gene. CDR3 coding DNA: TGTGCCAGCAGTTTATTCGGGACAGACAATCAGCCCCAGCATTTT. Its translation is CASSLFGTDNQPQHF.

This clonotype was counted between two and nine times. This chain connects TRBV27 to TRBJ2-2, with D hard to call. Germline-derived CDR1 and CDR2 are MNHEY and SMNVEV (reference sequence). The CDR3 is 15 amino acids. V was shortened by 0 bases and J by 4 bases, with 9 bases between the two germline ends. The CDR3 is CASSLSMTLTGELFF. The DNA for the CDR3 is TGTGCCAGCAGTTTATCGATGACACTCACCGGGGAGCTGTTTTTT.

This chain joins TRBV7-6 and TRBJ2-3, with 7 bases fitting TRBD1. The CDR3 covers 14 residues. CDR1 and CDR2 (germline): SGHVS, FNYEAQ. The CDR3 DNA reads as TGTGTCGCCGAAACAGGGGAGAGCACAGATACGCAGTATTTT. Translating gives CVAETGESTDTQYF. Full variable domain (missing parts from reference TRBV7-6 and TRBJ2-3): GAGVSQSPRYKVTKRGQDVALRCDPISGHVSLYWYRQALGQGPEFLTYFNYEAQQDKSGLPNDRFSAERPEGSISTLTIQRTEQRDSAMYRCVAETGESTDTQYFGPGTRLTVL.

V is TRBV6-2 or TRBV6-3 and J is TRBJ1-1; 7 bases match TRBD1. The CDR3 runs 12 residues. Trimming cost V 10 bases and J 4 bases; bases outside gene matches: 6. Germline V gives CDR1 MNHEY, CDR2 SVGEGT. The CDR3 sequence is CATLDRATEAFF. For the CDR3, the DNA is TGTGCCACCCTAGACAGGGCCACTGAAGCTTTCTTT.

Concerning this clonotype itself: Germline is not matched at one junction end, which may reflect a read error. The V and J genes are TRBV4-2 and TRBJ2-5; D unresolved. Looked up from germline, CDR1 is LGHNA and CDR2 is YNFKEQ. This CDR3 has 12 residues. The CDR3 coding sequence is TGTGTCAGCAGCCAAGACGCGAAGACCCAGTACTTC. It yields the protein CVSSQDAKTQYF.

V gene TRBV7-6 combines with J gene TRBJ1-5; no firm D call. CDR1 is SGHVS and CDR2 is FNYEAQ in the germline V gene. Deletions cut 1 base from V and 3 bases from J, with 13 bases between. The CDR3 loop spans 16 amino acids. CDR3 DNA: TGTGCCAGCAGCTTAGTTGGTTATGGACTCAATCAGCCCCAGCATTTT. Its protein product is CASSLVGYGLNQPQHF.

J is TRBJ1-2 and V is TRBV6-6, with 8 bases identical to TRBD1. This CDR3 is built from 16 residues. Trimming at V came to 0 bases and at J to 7 bases, leaving 10 bases not matched to a gene. The V gene's germline CDR1 is MNHNY and CDR2 SVGAGI (reference sequence). The CDR3 reads CASSYSGQGWGGGYTF. The CDR3 DNA is TGTGCCAGCAGTTACTCAGGACAGGGCTGGGGAGGTGGCTACACCTTC.

This clonotype was observed a few times. V usage is TRBV27 and J usage is TRBJ1-6, with 10 positions matching TRBD1. The germline gives CDR1 MNHEY, CDR2 SMNVEV (reference sequence). The CDR3 has 15 amino acids. V dropped 5 bases and J dropped 11; count of bases not matched to a gene: 9. CDR3 protein: CASSASGTGATPLHF. The CDR3 nucleotides are TGTGCCAGCAGTGCGTCCGGGACAGGGGCTACACCCCTCCACTTT.

The chain uses TRBV6-5 and TRBJ2-1, with D possibly TRBD1 on 6 matching bases. V was shortened by 7 bases and J by 5 bases, with 21 bases between the two germline ends. Germline lookup yields CDR1 MNHEY and CDR2 SVGAGI. The length of the CDR3 is 16 residues. The CDR3 DNA is TGTGCCAGCAATACTCGACAGGAGGCTACTAACAATGAGCAGTTCTTC. Encoded protein: CASNTRQEATNNEQFF.

This chain uses TRBV7-2 with TRBJ1-1, with D unclear. CDR1 is SGHTA and CDR2 is FQGNSA in the germline V gene. There are 12 residues in the CDR3. The ends were cut back, 4 bases at V and 6 bases at J, with 9 bases in the middle. CDR3 protein: CASSYHPPEAFF. For the CDR3, the DNA is TGTGCCAGCAGCTACCACCCCCCTGAAGCTTTCTTT.